The clone carrying this TCR beta chain was seen only once. This sample is part of a study of CD8 T cells in Susac syndrome. Reverse transcription of roughly 0.5 to 1 ug RNA was carried out with random hexamers. The authors amplified TCR beta CDR3 across 54 Vbeta and 13 Jbeta using immunoSEQ multiplex PCR. From the immunoSEQ multiplex PCR reads, TCRdb called clonotypes with MiXCR, one entry per CDR3 protein. Here the sample spans around 180,000 distinct CDR3 sequences, approximately 95% being singletons. The CD8+ and CD4+ T cells were negatively isolated, with the TEMRA cells enriched by FACS. This CDR3 spans 16 amino acids. The V end lost 5 bases, the J end lost 4 bases, and 19 bases lay between the germline ends. Per the germline V gene, CDR1 is LGHDT and CDR2 is YNNKEL (reference sequence).

The sequence came from a human donor with multiple sclerosis. The sample comprised CD4+ T cells from PBMCs. The rearrangement links TRBV3-1 to TRBJ2-3; weak D call: TRBD2 (7 bases). CDR3 bases: TGTGCCAGCAGCGATTTGGGGGGGCCGGAGTCAGATACGCAGTATTTT. As protein: CASSDLGGPESDTQYF.